This note documents a single TCR beta chain sequence. Its antigen is not known. Repertoires were generated with immunoSEQ multiplex PCR, while TCRdb's copy carries only in-frame clones and drops some. The data hold about 53,000 clones, with roughly 88% observed a single time. This sample was taken from a study of OX40 agonist ivuxolimab in advanced cancers. The CDR3 sequence is 14 residues long. V lost 5 bases and J 4 bases, leaving 15 bases between the germline ends. From germline, CDR1 is SGHAT and CDR2 FQNNGV. General study results and limits: The 0.1-3.0 mg/kg partial responders had among the lowest clonal expansion.

The sequence was obtained from an adult with an advanced solid tumor such as melanoma, head and neck, liver or kidney cancer. V is TRBV11-2 and J is TRBJ2-7; perhaps TRBD1 as D (6 bases). Sequenced here: CD4+ or CD8+ T cells sorted from blood, sampled in a trial of the OX40 agonist ivuxolimab. The CDR3 region is CASSPRTDRYEQYF. The CDR3 DNA reads TGTGCCAGCAGCCCACGGACAGACCGATACGAGCAGTACTTC.